These 2 T cell receptor beta chains were all obtained from the same sample, sequenced in a study of T cells in localized non-small cell lung cancer. Some clones are missing from TCRdb's copy, which holds only in-frame ones; the method was immunoSEQ multiplex PCR. The sample consists of 130,000 or so clones, around 89% of them appearing once. The starting material was peripheral blood, obtained before any cancer treatment. These TCRs come from a female donor over 55 with stage I lung adenocarcinoma.

This clone was detected only once. This sequence joins TRBV5-1 and TRBJ1-5; D not certain. CDR3 length: 14 amino acids. V lost 1 base to trimming and J lost 8 bases, with 13 bases between them. Looked up from germline, CDR1 is SGHRS and CDR2 is YFSETQ. CDR3 coding DNA: TGCGCCAGCAGCTTGTACGGTTCTCAGGAGCCCCAGCATTTT. It translates to CASSLYGSQEPQHF.

The chain couples TRBV6-1 to TRBJ1-5; weak D call: TRBD1 (5 bases). V was cut by 6 bases and J by 3 bases, with 15 bases left in between. The germline V gene has CDR1 MNHNS and CDR2 SASEGT. This CDR3 contains 15 residues. The chain's CDR3 is CASRPLRAANQPQHF. CDR3 in DNA: TGTGCCAGCAGACCCCTCAGGGCCGCCAATCAGCCCCAGCATTTT.